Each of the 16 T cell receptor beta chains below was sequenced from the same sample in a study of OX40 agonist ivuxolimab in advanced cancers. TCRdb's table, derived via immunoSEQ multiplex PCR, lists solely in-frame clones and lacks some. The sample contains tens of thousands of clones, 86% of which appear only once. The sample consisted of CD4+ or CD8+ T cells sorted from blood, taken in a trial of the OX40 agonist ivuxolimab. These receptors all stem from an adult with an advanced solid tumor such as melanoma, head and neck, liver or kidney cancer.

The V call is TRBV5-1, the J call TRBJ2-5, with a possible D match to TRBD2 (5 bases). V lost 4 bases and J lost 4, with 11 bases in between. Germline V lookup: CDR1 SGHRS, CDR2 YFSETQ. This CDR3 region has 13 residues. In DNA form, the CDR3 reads TGCGCCAGCAGCCGGACCGGAGGAGAGACCCAGTACTTC. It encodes CASSRTGGETQYF.

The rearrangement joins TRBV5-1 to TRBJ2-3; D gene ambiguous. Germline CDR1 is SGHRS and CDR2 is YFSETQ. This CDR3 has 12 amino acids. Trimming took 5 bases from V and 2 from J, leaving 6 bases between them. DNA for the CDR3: TGCGCCAGCAGAACCTACACAGATACGCAGTATTTT. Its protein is CASRTYTDTQYF.

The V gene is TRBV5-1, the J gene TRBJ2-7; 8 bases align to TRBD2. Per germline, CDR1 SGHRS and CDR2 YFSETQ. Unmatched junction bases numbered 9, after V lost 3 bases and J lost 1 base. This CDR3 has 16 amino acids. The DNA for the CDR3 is TGCGCCAGCAGCTCACGGGGCGCGGGGGGTTCCTACGAGCAGTACTTC. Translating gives CASSSRGAGGSYEQYF.

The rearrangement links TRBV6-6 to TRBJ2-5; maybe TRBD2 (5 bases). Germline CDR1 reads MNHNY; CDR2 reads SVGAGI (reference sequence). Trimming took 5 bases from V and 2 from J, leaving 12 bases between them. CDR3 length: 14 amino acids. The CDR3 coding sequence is TGTGCCAGCAGTCCCCCGGGAATACAAGAGACCCAGTACTTC. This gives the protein CASSPPGIQETQYF.

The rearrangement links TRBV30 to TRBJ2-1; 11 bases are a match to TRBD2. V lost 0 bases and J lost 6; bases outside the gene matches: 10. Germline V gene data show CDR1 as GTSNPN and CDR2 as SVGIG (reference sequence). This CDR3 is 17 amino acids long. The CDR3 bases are TGTGCCTGGAGTGTAATCCTAACTAGCGGGAGCTTCAATGAGCAGTTCTTC. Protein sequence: CAWSVILTSGSFNEQFF. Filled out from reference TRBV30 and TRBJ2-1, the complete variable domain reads SQTIHQWPATLVQPVGSPLSLECTVEGTSNPNLYWYRQAAGRGLQLLFYSVGIGQISSEVPQNLSASRPQDRQFILSSKKLLLSDSGFYLCAWSVILTSGSFNEQFFGPGTRLTVL.

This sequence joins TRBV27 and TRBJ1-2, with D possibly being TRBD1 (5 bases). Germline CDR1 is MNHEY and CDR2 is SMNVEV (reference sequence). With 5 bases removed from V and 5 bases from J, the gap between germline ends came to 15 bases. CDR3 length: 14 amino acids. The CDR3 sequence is CASSVGESFYGYTF. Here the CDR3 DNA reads TGTGCCAGCAGTGTGGGGGAGTCTTTTTATGGCTACACCTTC.

CDR3 sequence (DNA): TGTGCCAGCAGCCAAGCGGAGGTCGAAAAACTGTTTTTT. Translated, it gives CASSQAEVEKLFF. The V and J genes are TRBV14 and TRBJ1-4, with unresolved D. CDR3 length: 13 residues. Trimming took off 1 base at V and 8 bases at J, with 8 bases between the two ends. Germline CDR1 and CDR2: SGHDN and FVKESK.

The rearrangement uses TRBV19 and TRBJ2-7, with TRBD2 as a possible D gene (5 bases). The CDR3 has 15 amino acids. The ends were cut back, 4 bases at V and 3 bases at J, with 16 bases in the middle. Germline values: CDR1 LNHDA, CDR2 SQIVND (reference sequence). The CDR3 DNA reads TGTGCCAGTAGTAAAGGATCAGTCGCGGGCTACGAGCAGTACTTC. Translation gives CASSKGSVAGYEQYF.

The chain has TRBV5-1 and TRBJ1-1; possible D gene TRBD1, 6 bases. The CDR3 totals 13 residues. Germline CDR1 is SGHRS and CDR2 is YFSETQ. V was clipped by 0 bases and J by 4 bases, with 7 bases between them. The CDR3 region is CASSLGGPTEAFF. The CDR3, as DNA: TGCGCCAGCAGCTTGGGGGGGCCCACTGAAGCTTTCTTT.

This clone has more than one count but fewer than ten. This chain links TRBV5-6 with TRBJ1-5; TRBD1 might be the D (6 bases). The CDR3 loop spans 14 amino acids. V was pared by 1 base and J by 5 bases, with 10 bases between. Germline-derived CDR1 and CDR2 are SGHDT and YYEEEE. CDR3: CASSLFPGDQPQHF. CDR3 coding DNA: TGTGCCAGCAGCTTGTTCCCAGGGGATCAGCCCCAGCATTTT.

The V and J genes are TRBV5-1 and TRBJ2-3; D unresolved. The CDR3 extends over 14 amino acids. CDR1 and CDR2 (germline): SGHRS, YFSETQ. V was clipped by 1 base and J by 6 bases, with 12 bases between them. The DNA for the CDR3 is TGCGCCAGCAGCTTGTTGCAGGCGGCTGATACGCAGTATTTT. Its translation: CASSLLQAADTQYF.

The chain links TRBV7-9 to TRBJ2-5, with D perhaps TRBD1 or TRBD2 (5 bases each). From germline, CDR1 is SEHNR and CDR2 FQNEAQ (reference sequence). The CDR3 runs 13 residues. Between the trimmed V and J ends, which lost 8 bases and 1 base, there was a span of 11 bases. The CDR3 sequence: CASDRGFQETQYF. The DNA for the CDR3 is TGTGCCAGCGATCGGGGCTTCCAAGAGACCCAGTACTTC.

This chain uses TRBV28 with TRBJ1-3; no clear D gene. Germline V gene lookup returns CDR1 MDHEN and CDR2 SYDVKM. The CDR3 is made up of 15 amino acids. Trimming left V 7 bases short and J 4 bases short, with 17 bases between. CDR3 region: CASTSRSTGGNTIYF. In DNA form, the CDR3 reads TGTGCCAGCACAAGTCGGTCCACGGGGGGAAACACCATATATTTT.

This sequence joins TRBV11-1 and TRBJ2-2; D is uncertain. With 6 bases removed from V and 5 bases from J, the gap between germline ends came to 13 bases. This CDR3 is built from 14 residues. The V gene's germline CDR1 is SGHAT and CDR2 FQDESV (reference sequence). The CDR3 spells CASRYGRSTGELFF. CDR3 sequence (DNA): TGTGCCAGCAGATACGGACGTAGTACCGGGGAGCTGTTTTTT. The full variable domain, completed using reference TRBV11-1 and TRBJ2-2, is EAEVAQSPRYKITEKSQAVAFWCDPISGHATLYWYRQILGQGPELLVQFQDESVVDDSQLPKDRFSAERLKGVDSTLKIQPAELGDSAMYLCASRYGRSTGELFFGEGSRLTVL.

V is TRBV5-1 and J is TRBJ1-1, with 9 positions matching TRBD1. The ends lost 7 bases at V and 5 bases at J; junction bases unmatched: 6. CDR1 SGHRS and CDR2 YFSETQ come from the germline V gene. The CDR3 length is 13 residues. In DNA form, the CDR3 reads TGCGCCAGCGGGGGGACAGGGAGGACTGAAGCTTTCTTT. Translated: CASGGTGRTEAFF. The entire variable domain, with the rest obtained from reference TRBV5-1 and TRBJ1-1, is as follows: KAGVTQTPRYLIKTRGQQVTLSCSPISGHRSVSWYQQTPGQGLQFLFEYFSETQRNKGNFPGRFSGRQFSNSRSEMNVSTLELGDSALYLCASGGTGRTEAFFGQGTRLTVV.

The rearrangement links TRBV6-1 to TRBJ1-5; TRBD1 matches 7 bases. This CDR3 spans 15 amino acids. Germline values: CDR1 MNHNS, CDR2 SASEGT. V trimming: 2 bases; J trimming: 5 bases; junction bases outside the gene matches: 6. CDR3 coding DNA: TGTGCCAGCAGTGAATGGGACAGACTAGATCAGCCCCAGCATTTT. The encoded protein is CASSEWDRLDQPQHF.